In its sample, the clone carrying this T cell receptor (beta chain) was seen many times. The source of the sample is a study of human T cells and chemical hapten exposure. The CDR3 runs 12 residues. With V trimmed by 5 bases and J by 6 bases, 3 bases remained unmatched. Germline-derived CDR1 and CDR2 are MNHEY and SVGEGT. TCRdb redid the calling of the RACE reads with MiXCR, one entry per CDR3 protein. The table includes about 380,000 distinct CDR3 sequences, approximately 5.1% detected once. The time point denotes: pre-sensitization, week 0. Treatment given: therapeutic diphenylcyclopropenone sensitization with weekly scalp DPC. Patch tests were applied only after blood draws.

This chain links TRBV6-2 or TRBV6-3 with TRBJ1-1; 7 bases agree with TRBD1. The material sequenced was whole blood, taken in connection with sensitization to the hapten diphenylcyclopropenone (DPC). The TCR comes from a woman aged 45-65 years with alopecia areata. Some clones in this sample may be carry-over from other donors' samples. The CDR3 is CASSRQGAEAFF. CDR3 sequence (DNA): TGTGCCAGCAGTCGACAGGGAGCTGAAGCTTTCTTT.